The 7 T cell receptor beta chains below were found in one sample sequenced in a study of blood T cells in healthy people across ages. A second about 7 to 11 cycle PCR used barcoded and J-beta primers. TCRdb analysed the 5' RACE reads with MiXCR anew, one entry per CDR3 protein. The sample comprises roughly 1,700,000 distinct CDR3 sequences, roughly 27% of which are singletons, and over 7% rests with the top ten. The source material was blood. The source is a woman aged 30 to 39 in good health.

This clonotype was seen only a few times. The CDR3 is CAINSDGPFPNYGYTF. The CDR3 DNA follows: TGTGCCATCAATTCGGACGGGCCTTTCCCTAACTATGGCTACACCTTC. The chain uses TRBV10-3 and TRBJ1-2; unclear D gene. The length of the CDR3 is 16 residues. V was shortened by 7 bases and J by 0 bases, with 18 bases between the two germline ends. Germline values: CDR1 ENHRY, CDR2 SYGVKD.

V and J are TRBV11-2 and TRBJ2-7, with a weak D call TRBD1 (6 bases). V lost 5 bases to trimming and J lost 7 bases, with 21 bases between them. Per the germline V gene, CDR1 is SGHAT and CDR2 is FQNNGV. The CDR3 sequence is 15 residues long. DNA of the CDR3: TGTGCCAGCAGCCACAGATTCAGGGGCTACAATGAGCAGTACTTC. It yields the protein CASSHRFRGYNEQYF.

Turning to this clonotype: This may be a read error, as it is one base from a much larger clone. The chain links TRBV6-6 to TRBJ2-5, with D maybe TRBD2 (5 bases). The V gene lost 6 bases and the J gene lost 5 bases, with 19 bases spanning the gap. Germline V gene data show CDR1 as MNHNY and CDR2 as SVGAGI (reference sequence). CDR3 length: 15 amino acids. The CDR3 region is CASSPELEVGETQYF. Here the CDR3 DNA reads TGTGCCAGCAGCCCAGAACTAGAGGTTGGCGAGACCCAGTACTTC.

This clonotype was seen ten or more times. CDR3 region: CASSERTESSYNEQFF. As DNA, the CDR3 is TGTGCCAGCAGTGAACGGACAGAGAGCTCCTACAATGAGCAGTTCTTC. This sequence joins TRBV25-1 and TRBJ2-1, with a tentative D call TRBD1 (6 bases). V was trimmed by 2 bases and J by 0 bases, leaving 11 bases between them. CDR3 length: 16 amino acids. Germline V lookup: CDR1 MGHDK, CDR2 SYGVNS.

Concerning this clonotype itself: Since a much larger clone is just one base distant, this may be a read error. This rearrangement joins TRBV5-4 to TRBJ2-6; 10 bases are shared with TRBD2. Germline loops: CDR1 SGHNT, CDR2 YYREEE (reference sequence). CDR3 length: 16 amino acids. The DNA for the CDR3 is TGTACCAGCAGCTTGTCTAGCGGGAGTGGGGCCAACGTCCTGACTTTC. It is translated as CTSSLSSGSGANVLTF.

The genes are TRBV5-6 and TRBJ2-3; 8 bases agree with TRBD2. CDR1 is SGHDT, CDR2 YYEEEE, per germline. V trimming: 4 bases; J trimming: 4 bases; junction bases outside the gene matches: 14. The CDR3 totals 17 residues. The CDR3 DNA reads TGTGCCAGCAGCCCCCAACTAGCGGAGGTATACGCAGATACGCAGTATTTT. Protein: CASSPQLAEVYADTQYF.

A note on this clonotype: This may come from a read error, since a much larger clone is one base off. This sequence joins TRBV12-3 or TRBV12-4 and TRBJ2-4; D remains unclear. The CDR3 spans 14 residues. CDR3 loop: CASSSIIAKNIRYF. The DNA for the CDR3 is TGTGCCAGCAGTTCCATAATAGCCAAAAACATTCGGTACTTC.